This T cell receptor beta chain was identified during a study of shared clonotypes between healthy human individuals. It was about 100 million PBMCs that unsorted samples used for genomic DNA. Each subset's genomic DNA was split evenly across several immunoSEQ plates. Authors' data handling: ImmunoSEQ sequences covered only the junction and lacked quality scores; filtering therefore differed. The data were produced by immunoSEQ multiplex PCR, yet TCRdb's version contains in-frame clones alone and is incomplete. V and J calls and clone size follow that table, whereas D and trimming were derived from the DNA. Of some 500,000 clones in the sample, around 77% were seen once. The source material was PBMCs. This receptor was obtained from a woman aged 40 to 50 in good health. Some clones in this sample may be carry-over from other donors' samples.

CDR3 nucleotide sequence: TGTGCCAGCAGTTCCCCGCCCGGGAGAACCGGGGAGCTGTTTTTT. This sequence encodes CASSSPPGRTGELFF. This chain connects TRBV27 to TRBJ2-2; the D gene is possibly TRBD2 (6 bases). The germline CDR1 and CDR2 sequences are MNHEY and SMNVEV (reference sequence). The CDR3 sequence is 15 residues long. Trimming removed 4 bases at V and 5 bases at J, with 14 bases between.